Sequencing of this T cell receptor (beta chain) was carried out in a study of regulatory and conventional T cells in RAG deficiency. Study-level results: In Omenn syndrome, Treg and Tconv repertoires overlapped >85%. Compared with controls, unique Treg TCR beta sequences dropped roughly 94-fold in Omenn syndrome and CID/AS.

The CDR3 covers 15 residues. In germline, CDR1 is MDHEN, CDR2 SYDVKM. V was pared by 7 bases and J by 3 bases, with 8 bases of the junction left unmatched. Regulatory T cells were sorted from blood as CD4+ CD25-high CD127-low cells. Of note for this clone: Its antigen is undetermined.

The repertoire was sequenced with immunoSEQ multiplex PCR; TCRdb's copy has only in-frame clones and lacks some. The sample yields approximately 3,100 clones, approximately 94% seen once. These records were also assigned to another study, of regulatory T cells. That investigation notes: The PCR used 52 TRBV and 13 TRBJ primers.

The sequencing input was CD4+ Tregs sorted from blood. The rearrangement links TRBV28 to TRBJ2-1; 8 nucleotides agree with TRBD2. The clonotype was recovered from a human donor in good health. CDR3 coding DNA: TGTGCCAGCACCCGACTAAGCGGGGGCTACAATGAGCAGTTCTTC. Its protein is CASTRLSGGYNEQFF.